The text below deals with one TCR beta chain. Its target is not known. This sample is drawn from a study of CD8+CD57+ T cells in acquired aplastic anemia. Study-wide background: The average for DNA from sorted CD4+ and CD8+ cells was roughly 3 ug.

The CDR3 has 15 residues. V was pared by 5 bases and J by 3 bases, with 17 bases between. CDR1 is SGHTA and CDR2 is FQGTGA in the germline V gene. Both TCR beta VDJ combination and CDR3 sequence profiling were carried out. Genomic DNA was the template for this profiling. In TCRdb, the reads were re-called with MiXCR into one record per CDR3 protein. This repertoire shows around 230,000 distinct CDR3 sequences, approximately 60% found once; its top ten account for approximately 30%. Study-wide findings and caveats: Patients and controls shared twenty-nine CD8+ CDR3 sequences.

The source material was sorted CD4+, CD8+, or CD8+CD57+ T cells (not recorded which) from PBMCs. J is TRBJ2-7 and V is TRBV7-3, with D perhaps matching TRBD1 (5 bases). The clonotype was recovered from a human donor in good health. The CDR3 nucleotides are TGTGCCAGCAGCCCCTCCCCAGGGATGCGCTACGAGCAGTACTTC. It translates to CASSPSPGMRYEQYF. Full variable domain (rest looked up from reference TRBV7-3 and TRBJ2-7): GAGVSQTPSNKVTEKGKYVELRCDPISGHTALYWYRQSLGQGPEFLIYFQGTGAADDSGLPNDRFFAVRPEGSVSTLKIQRTERGDSAVYLCASSPSPGMRYEQYFGPGTRLTVT.